This T cell receptor (beta chain) comes out of a study of shared T cell receptors in the human thymus. The germline gives CDR1 MNHNS, CDR2 SASEGT. The V gene lost 6 bases and the J gene lost 4 bases, with 10 bases spanning the gap. The CDR3 runs 13 residues. Clones were read by immunoSEQ multiplex PCR, and TCRdb kept only the in-frame ones, dropping some. The table shows about 660,000 clones, with 87% occurring only once. The same data also went into a second study, on human thymus T cells. According to that study: Thymus pieces cut out during corrective heart surgery were the tissue that was used. Biased V and J segment usage appeared in thymus and peripheral blood.

The origin of this receptor is a boy in the first two years of life with a congenital heart defect. The chain uses TRBV6-1 and TRBJ2-1, with D unresolved. Sequencing was performed on thymocytes. The CDR3 DNA reads TGTGCCAGCAGCGATAGGCGGTACAATGAGCAGTTCTTC. This codes for CASSDRRYNEQFF.